This TCR beta chain was retrieved from a study of blood T cells in healthy people across ages. Study-wide findings and caveats: Compared with aged donors, long-lived donors showed fewer expanded clones, suggesting selection. While age rose, TCR beta diversity per million T cells dropped in a roughly linear way. Naive and antigen-experienced cells were not separated, limiting conclusive comparison.

A second 7 to 11 cycle PCR used barcoded and J-beta primers. MiXCR, run by TCRdb on the 5' RACE reads, gives a single entry per CDR3 protein. The sample includes 790,000 or so distinct CDR3 sequences, 35% to 60% of them seen just once. Germline loops: CDR1 SGHTA, CDR2 FQGNSA. This CDR3 has 13 amino acids. As for this clonotype: Its specificity is not known.

This TCR derives from an elderly man in good health. The V call is TRBV7-2, the J call TRBJ2-7; possible D gene TRBD2, 6 bases. Judging by the DNA end, TRBJ2-5 fits better; the J call may be wrong. Sequencing was carried out using blood. The CDR3 region is CASNRGYKETQYF. CDR3 nucleotides: TGTGCCAGCAATCGGGGGTACAAAGAGACCCAGTACTTC.